The rows below give T cell receptor beta chains drawn from one sample of a study of blood T cell repertoires in COVID-19. The assay was immunoSEQ multiplex PCR, and TCRdb's table has in-frame clones only and misses some. Among about 400,000 clones listed, 88% were seen once. Sequenced input: PBMCs or T cells enriched from blood (not recorded which). These receptors came from a woman aged 40 to 49 with acute COVID-19. Both conserved end residues are trimmed from each CDR3.

V	J	CDR3
TRBV7-2	TRBJ1-3	ASSLGGQGWGNTIY
TRBV15	TRBJ1-1	ATSIQGAHTEAF
TRBV5-6	TRBJ1-6	ASSGGNRDRWNSPLH
TRBV10-3	TRBJ1-6	AISLDAGPNSPLH
TRBV29-1	TRBJ2-4	SVERGRSNIQY
TRBV24-1	TRBJ2-1	ATSDPRGAVDEQF
TRBV7-6	TRBJ1-1	ASSRGHRGDTEAF
TRBV2	TRBJ2-1	ASSGLSSYNEQF
TRBV29-1	TRBJ1-1	SAETGTGKAF
TRBV7-2	TRBJ2-1	ASRGGVISNEQF
TRBV3-1/TRBV3-2	TRBJ2-1	ASSQLAIFYNEQF
TRBV11-2	TRBJ2-7	ASSLARSYYEQY
TRBV6-5	TRBJ2-5	ASTSGGAGETQY
TRBV18	TRBJ1-1	ASSPATGTEAF
TRBV3-1/TRBV3-2	TRBJ2-7	ASSQGRTVLNYEQY
TRBV7-7	TRBJ2-3	ASSPGIGGVDTQY
TRBV3-1/TRBV3-2	TRBJ1-4	ASSQGQEGGKLF
TRBV19	TRBJ2-2	ASRQGGPFANTGELF
TRBV5-1	TRBJ2-1	ASSLVIGDAEQF
TRBV5-1	TRBJ2-1	ASSLSGPDNEQF
TRBV11-2	TRBJ2-2	ASSQGRNTGELF
TRBV5-1	TRBJ1-2	ASKPVGGSTNYGYT
TRBV4-1	TRBJ1-2	ASSQGAGGFGGYT
TRBV30	TRBJ1-3	AWSVGAQYRH
TRBV7-9	TRBJ1-4	ASSPTGSNEKLF
TRBV5-1	TRBJ1-1	ASSLGGQNTEAF
TRBV2	TRBJ2-7	ASSAAGGPYEQY
TRBV10-3	TRBJ1-5	AITGDRGYQPQH